These 3 T cell receptor beta chains were sequenced from one sample in a study of response to subunit inactivated influenza vaccine. From the RT-PCR reads, TCRdb called clonotypes with MiXCR, one entry per CDR3 protein. Of roughly 500,000 distinct CDR3 sequences in the sample, around 25% were seen once. The specimen comprised CD4+ T cells sorted from PBMCs, sampled more than 4 days after vaccination. These receptors were obtained from a middle-aged man who received an inactivated influenza vaccine.

The chain links TRBV29-1 to TRBJ1-1; D uncertain. Germline CDR1 and CDR2: SQVTM and ANQGSEA. V was cut by 4 bases and J by 4 bases, with 13 bases left in between. The CDR3 length is 13 residues. CDR3 nucleotide sequence: TGCAGCGTTGTAGTTTTCGGGCCCACTGAAGCTTTCTTT. Translated: CSVVVFGPTEAFF.

The DNA for the CDR3 is TGTGCCAGCAGTACGACAGGGGGCGGGAACACTGAAGCTTTCTTT. This translates into CASSTTGGGNTEAFF. The J gene is TRBJ1-1, the V gene TRBV12-3 or TRBV12-4, with 10 bases identical to TRBD1. The ends lost 5 bases at V and 1 base at J; junction bases unmatched: 4. The CDR3 has 15 amino acids.

This clonotype appeared many times. This chain joins TRBV29-1 and TRBJ2-3; D call uncertain. There are 12 residues in the CDR3. Germline values: CDR1 SQVTM, CDR2 ANQGSEA. The CDR3 DNA follows: TGCAGTGTAGGCGGAGGCACAGATACGCAGTATTTT. Protein product: CSVGGGTDTQYF.